The 30 T cell receptor beta chains given below trace back to one sample, sequenced in a study of cytomegalovirus exposure and HLA in healthy donors. The data were produced by immunoSEQ multiplex PCR, yet TCRdb's version contains in-frame clones alone and is incomplete. The data contain about 110,000 clones, approximately 94% of them singletons. The material sequenced was PBMCs. These receptors came from a woman aged 18-29 years in good health and CMV-seronegative.

This clone is a singleton in its sample. The chain has TRBV10-3 and TRBJ1-2, with TRBD1 as a possible D gene (6 bases). Trimming shortened V by 6 bases and J by 1 base, and 6 bases separated the two germline ends. CDR1 and CDR2 (germline): ENHRY, SYGVKD. The CDR3 is made up of 12 amino acids. The CDR3 DNA reads TGTGCCATCAGGGACAGTAACTATGGCTACACCTTC. Its translation: CAIRDSNYGYTF.

The V gene is TRBV7-9, the J gene TRBJ1-1, with D hard to call. Trimming removed 1 base at V and 8 bases at J, with 17 bases between. This CDR3 comprises 15 residues. The germline V gene has CDR1 SEHNR and CDR2 FQNEAQ (reference sequence). CDR3 in amino acids: CASSLVPGSEGEAFF. Here the CDR3 DNA reads TGTGCCAGCAGCTTAGTCCCCGGGTCGGAGGGAGAAGCTTTCTTT.

The genes are TRBV28 and TRBJ2-1, with D possibly being TRBD1 (5 bases). The germline V gene encodes CDR1 MDHEN and CDR2 SYDVKM. V lost 5 bases and J 6 bases, leaving 14 bases between the germline ends. This CDR3 is built from 14 residues. CDR3 DNA sequence: TGTGCCAGCAGTCTAGAACTACAGGTCAATGAGCAGTTCTTC. Amino acids: CASSLELQVNEQFF.

This sequence joins TRBV18 and TRBJ1-1, with D possibly being TRBD1 (5 bases). Per the germline V gene, CDR1 is KGHSH and CDR2 is LQKENI. The CDR3 runs 14 residues. The V end was cut by 2 bases, the J end by 1 base, with 8 bases between. The CDR3 sequence: CASSPGGGNTEAFF. CDR3 nucleotide sequence: TGTGCCAGCTCACCAGGGGGGGGGAACACTGAAGCTTTCTTT.

J is TRBJ2-3 and V is TRBV11-2; D not certain. This CDR3 contains 13 residues. CDR1 SGHAT and CDR2 FQNNGV come from the germline V gene. Trimming pared 5 bases from V and 2 bases from J, leaving 8 bases between. The CDR3 reads CASSLSPTDTQYF. Written as DNA, the CDR3 is TGTGCCAGCAGCCTATCTCCCACAGATACGCAGTATTTT. Looking up the rest from reference TRBV11-2 and TRBJ2-3 gives the full variable domain: EAGVAQSPRYKIIEKRQSVAFWCNPISGHATLYWYQQILGQGPKLLIQFQNNGVVDDSQLPKDRFSAERLKGVDSTLKIQPAKLEDSAVYLCASSLSPTDTQYFGPGTRLTVL.

This rearrangement joins TRBV5-4 to TRBJ2-6; a possible D gene is TRBD2 (5 bases). The CDR3 spans 17 residues. CDR1 and CDR2 (germline): SGHNT, YYREEE (reference sequence). V was clipped by 0 bases and J by 2 bases, with 12 bases between them. The CDR3 spells CASSLGGIATGANVLTF. The CDR3 coding sequence is TGTGCCAGCAGCTTGGGGGGTATAGCGACTGGGGCCAACGTCCTGACTTTC.

CDR3 region: CASSGRGQGELFF. The CDR3 DNA reads TGTGCCAGTAGTGGCAGGGGGCAAGGGGAGCTGTTTTTT. The V gene is TRBV19, the J gene TRBJ2-2, with TRBD1 matching over 8 bases. J gave up 8 bases and V 5 bases, and 4 bases lay outside the gene matches. The CDR3 consists of 13 residues. Germline V gene data show CDR1 as LNHDA and CDR2 as SQIVND (reference sequence).

This chain uses TRBV4-3 with TRBJ1-6, with TRBD1 matching 7 bases. The CDR3 length is 17 residues. From germline, CDR1 is LGHNA and CDR2 YSLEER. With V trimmed by 3 bases and J by 10 bases, 15 bases remained unmatched. DNA for the CDR3: TGCGCCAGCAGCCAGGGACCGGACAGGAAGGTCGGATCACCCCTCCACTTT. Protein sequence: CASSQGPDRKVGSPLHF.

This chain joins TRBV21-1 and TRBJ1-2; the table's D call, TRBD1, has no DNA check behind it. TRBV21-1 counts as a pseudogene. The CDR3 is made up of 17 amino acids. The CDR3 reads CASSLPLSTGPNYGYTF. The CDR3 DNA reads TGTGCCAGCAGCCTACCCCTATCGACAGGACCCAACTATGGCTACACCTTC.

The chain carries TRBV10-1 and TRBJ2-5, with TRBD1 matching 9 bases. The V gene's germline CDR1 is WNHNN and CDR2 SYGVQD (reference sequence). V was pared by 9 bases and J by 5 bases, with 10 bases of the junction left unmatched. CDR3 size: 14 residues. The CDR3, as DNA: TGCGCCAGTCAGGACAGGGGAGTTAGGGAGACCCAGTACTTC. Encoded protein: CASQDRGVRETQYF.

The chain has TRBV7-2 and TRBJ2-2; D unclear. CDR3 length equals 15 residues. V shed 0 bases and J shed 6 bases, with 11 bases lying between them. Germline V gene sequence: CDR1 SGHTA, CDR2 FQGNSA. The CDR3 loop is CASSLAFGVSGELFF. The CDR3 DNA reads as TGTGCCAGCAGCTTAGCGTTTGGAGTTTCCGGGGAGCTGTTTTTT.

This chain joins TRBV6-1 and TRBJ1-1; 8 positions agree with TRBD1. The germline CDR1 and CDR2 sequences are MNHNS and SASEGT. This CDR3 is 14 amino acids long. The J segment lost 3 bases and the V segment lost 8 bases, leaving 8 bases of the junction unmatched. The CDR3 is CASGKQGGDTEAFF. DNA for the CDR3: TGTGCCAGCGGGAAACAGGGGGGGGACACTGAAGCTTTCTTT.

The CDR3 reads CASSDSPSGTQYF. The CDR3 DNA reads as TGTGCCAGCAGCGATAGTCCCTCGGGTACGCAGTATTTT. The V call is TRBV7-2, the J call TRBJ2-3; D remains ambiguous. V lost 5 bases and J lost 8, with 14 bases in between. The CDR3 runs 13 residues. Germline V gene data show CDR1 as SGHTA and CDR2 as FQGNSA.

The genes are TRBV13 and TRBJ2-7, with D possibly being TRBD1 (6 bases). Trimming took off 5 bases at V and 2 bases at J, with 13 bases between the two ends. This CDR3 is built from 14 residues. Germline assignment: CDR1 PRHDT and CDR2 FYEKMQ (reference sequence). The CDR3 DNA reads TGTGCCAGCAGCGGCCCGGGACAAGCCTACGAGCAGTACTTC. It codes for CASSGPGQAYEQYF.

In its sample, this clone was seen once. This chain links TRBV6-5 with TRBJ2-7; 11 bases map to TRBD1. V shed 2 bases and J 0 bases; nucleotides not matched to a gene: 3. Germline values: CDR1 MNHEY, CDR2 SVGAGI. The CDR3 is made up of 16 amino acids. The CDR3 DNA reads TGTGCCAGCAGTTACGTGGGGACAGGGGGCTCCTACGAGCAGTACTTC. Translated: CASSYVGTGGSYEQYF.

The chain combines TRBV27 with TRBJ1-1; TRBD1 might be the D (5 bases). CDR3 length equals 14 residues. Deletions cut 6 bases from V and 2 bases from J, with 13 bases between. Germline CDR1 MNHEY, CDR2 SMNVEV (reference sequence). DNA of the CDR3: TGTGCCAGCAGCTCAGGGTACCGCAACACTGAAGCTTTCTTT. This translates into CASSSGYRNTEAFF.

The chain employs TRBV11-2 and TRBJ2-7; 8 bases map to TRBD2. CDR1 is SGHAT and CDR2 is FQNNGV in the germline V gene. The CDR3 contains 14 residues. The trim removed 3 bases at V and 2 bases at J, leaving 3 bases unmatched. CDR3 protein: CASSFASGPYEQYF. The CDR3 DNA reads as TGTGCCAGCAGCTTTGCTAGCGGGCCCTACGAGCAGTACTTC.

In DNA form, the CDR3 reads TGTGCCAGCAGCTTGAAACAGCTCCAAGAGACCCAGTACTTC. Protein sequence: CASSLKQLQETQYF. The chain carries TRBV5-8 and TRBJ2-5; D call uncertain. The CDR3 consists of 14 residues. Germline CDR1 is SGHTS and CDR2 is YDEGEE. Trimming left V 1 base short and J 1 base short, with 8 bases between.

This chain connects TRBV10-3 to TRBJ2-3; possible D gene TRBD2, 6 bases. Germline lookup yields CDR1 ENHRY and CDR2 SYGVKD. The CDR3 spans 14 residues. V lost 0 bases and J lost 5, with 9 bases in between. This chain's CDR3 is CAISESGRGDTQYF. CDR3 nucleotide sequence: TGTGCCATCAGTGAGTCTGGGCGGGGAGATACGCAGTATTTT.

The chain has TRBV6-5 and TRBJ2-7; 7 nucleotides match TRBD2. The germline V gene has CDR1 MNHEY and CDR2 SVGAGI. The trim removed 2 bases at V and 2 bases at J, leaving 6 bases unmatched. The CDR3 consists of 15 residues. The CDR3: CASSYGTGGTYEQYF. The CDR3 DNA reads as TGTGCCAGCAGTTACGGGACGGGAGGTACCTACGAGCAGTACTTC.

The chain has TRBV18 and TRBJ2-3; 9 nucleotides agree with TRBD1. CDR1 is KGHSH and CDR2 is LQKENI in the germline V gene. V shed 4 bases and J 0 bases; nucleotides not matched to a gene: 11. This CDR3 is 18 amino acids long. The CDR3 sequence: CASSLFTTGGPSTDTQYF. Here the CDR3 DNA reads TGTGCCAGCTCACTATTTACCACAGGGGGCCCTAGCACAGATACGCAGTATTTT.

The V call is TRBV5-4, the J call TRBJ2-4; D may be TRBD2 (5 bases). From germline, CDR1 is SGHNT and CDR2 YYREEE (reference sequence). The length of the CDR3 is 17 residues. The V gene lost 4 bases and the J gene lost 2 bases, with 19 bases spanning the gap. The CDR3 DNA sequence: TGTGCCAGCAGCCCCAGCCCGACCGGGGAGACCAAAAACATTCAGTACTTC. Translating it yields CASSPSPTGETKNIQYF. The full variable domain, rest sourced from reference TRBV5-4 and TRBJ2-4, is ETGVTQSPTHLIKTRGQQVTLRCSSQSGHNTVSWYQQALGQGPQFIFQYYREEENGRGNFPPRFSGLQFPNYSSELNVNALELDDSALYLCASSPSPTGETKNIQYFGAGTRLSVL.

This clone was seen only once. The chain is built from TRBV4-2 and TRBJ2-6; 8 nucleotides line up with TRBD1. The CDR3 extends over 16 amino acids. The germline gives CDR1 LGHNA, CDR2 YNFKEQ. Trimming removed 3 bases from V and 3 bases from J; junction bases left unmatched: 4. CDR3 nucleotides: TGTGCCAGCAGCCAGGCTGACAGGGGTGGGGCCAACGTCCTGACTTTC. As protein: CASSQADRGGANVLTF.

The chain uses TRBV27 and TRBJ1-2; D is perhaps TRBD1 (6 bases). Germline V gene data show CDR1 as MNHEY and CDR2 as SMNVEV (reference sequence). This CDR3 is built from 14 residues. Trimming shortened V by 5 bases and J by 5 bases, and 15 bases separated the two germline ends. In DNA, the CDR3 is TGTGCCAGCAGTCTGACAGGCTCTCCGTATGGCTACACCTTC. This gives the protein CASSLTGSPYGYTF.

The genes are TRBV28 and TRBJ1-5; 7 nucleotides line up with TRBD1. Per germline, CDR1 MDHEN and CDR2 SYDVKM. The V segment lost 5 bases and the J segment 4 bases; nucleotides outside the gene matches: 5. The CDR3 is 14 amino acids. The chain's CDR3 is CASSVPTGNQPQHF. CDR3 nucleotides: TGTGCCAGCAGTGTGCCGACAGGGAATCAGCCCCAGCATTTT. Variable domain in full (rest from reference TRBV28 and TRBJ1-5): DVKVTQSSRYLVKRTGEKVFLECVQDMDHENMFWYRQDPGLGLRLIYFSYDVKMKEKGDIPEGYSVSREKKERFSLILESASTNQTSMYLCASSVPTGNQPQHFGDGTRLSIL.

This chain joins TRBV2 and TRBJ2-1; 14 nucleotides line up with TRBD2. The CDR3 consists of 15 residues. CDR1 and CDR2 from the germline V gene are SNHLY and FYNNEI. Losses at the gene ends were 7 bases for V and 8 bases for J; bases not matched to a gene: 7. CDR3 residues: CASTRLAGGADEQFF. Written as DNA, the CDR3 is TGTGCCAGCACCCGACTAGCGGGGGGGGCGGATGAGCAGTTCTTC.

The chain links TRBV5-1 to TRBJ1-1; D is perhaps TRBD1 (5 bases). Trimming removed 4 bases at V and 2 bases at J, with 15 bases between. The CDR3 runs 15 residues. In germline, CDR1 is SGHRS, CDR2 YFSETQ. The CDR3 reads CASSPGSQGNTEAFF. The DNA of the CDR3 is TGCGCCAGCAGCCCCGGCAGCCAGGGCAACACTGAAGCTTTCTTT.

The chain carries TRBV29-1 and TRBJ2-7, with 9 bases matching TRBD1. The CDR3 runs 13 residues. Germline V gene data show CDR1 as SQVTM and CDR2 as ANQGSEA. V shed 5 bases and J 4 bases; nucleotides not matched to a gene: 6. The CDR3: CSVKRTGVYEQYF. The CDR3 DNA sequence: TGCAGCGTTAAAAGGACAGGGGTTTACGAGCAGTACTTC.

This chain joins TRBV4-2 and TRBJ1-4; D not certain. The V gene lost 7 bases and the J gene lost 5 bases, with 8 bases spanning the gap. Germline V gives CDR1 LGHNA, CDR2 YNFKEQ. This CDR3 has 12 amino acids. Here the CDR3 reads CASNDLNEKLFF. In nucleotides, the CDR3 is TGTGCCAGCAACGACTTGAATGAAAAACTGTTTTTT.

The V gene is TRBV9, the J gene TRBJ2-2; D is possibly TRBD1 (5 bases). The CDR3 runs 11 residues. Trimming removed 3 bases at V and 13 bases at J, with 10 bases between. Germline-derived CDR1 and CDR2 are SGDLS and YYNGEE. In DNA, the CDR3 is TGTGCCAGCAGCGAGGGGTTGGGGCTGTTTTTT. This translates into CASSEGLGLFF. Full variable domain (rest looked up from reference TRBV9 and TRBJ2-2): DSGVTQTPKHLITATGQRVTLRCSPRSGDLSVYWYQQSLDQGLQFLIQYYNGEERAKGNILERFSAQQFPDLHSELNLSSLELGDSALYFCASSEGLGLFFGEGSRLTVL.